The 6 T cell receptor beta chains below all came from one sample that was sequenced in a study of T cell changes during pregnancy in multiple sclerosis. The assay was immunoSEQ multiplex PCR, and TCRdb's table has in-frame clones only and misses some. This sample has some 54,000 clones; roughly 93% occur once, and the top ten carry less than 2%. The material sequenced was peripheral blood, taken after pregnancy. The receptors stem from a female donor with multiple sclerosis, enrolled in a pregnancy study.

The count of this clone is one. This sequence joins TRBV27 and TRBJ2-6; D perhaps matches TRBD1 (7 bases). With 6 bases removed from V and 4 bases from J, the gap between germline ends came to 19 bases. CDR1 is MNHEY and CDR2 is SMNVEV in the germline V gene (reference sequence). The CDR3 loop spans 17 amino acids. The CDR3 loop is CASSPAPGGTGANVLTF. The DNA of the CDR3 is TGTGCCAGCAGCCCGGCTCCAGGGGGGACAGGGGCCAACGTCCTGACTTTC.

The chain has TRBV4-3 and TRBJ2-1, with D maybe TRBD2 (6 bases). Germline values: CDR1 LGHNA, CDR2 YSLEER. V lost 4 bases and J lost 0, with 19 bases in between. The CDR3 consists of 18 residues. CDR3 DNA sequence: TGCGCCAGCAGCCGAATTCTCTGGGAGGCGAGCTCCTACAATGAGCAGTTCTTC. It yields the protein CASSRILWEASSYNEQFF.

The V gene is TRBV19, the J gene TRBJ2-5, with a weak D call TRBD2 (6 bases). Trimming removed 6 bases at V and 5 bases at J, with 19 bases between. The CDR3 has 15 residues. Germline CDR1 is LNHDA and CDR2 is SQIVND (reference sequence). CDR3 sequence (DNA): TGTGCCAGTAGGCCCGCGGGACTGGGCTCCGAGACCCAGTACTTC. Amino acids: CASRPAGLGSETQYF. Variable domain in full (rest from reference TRBV19 and TRBJ2-5): DGGITQSPKYLFRKEGQNVTLSCEQNLNHDAMYWYRQDPGQGLRLIYYSQIVNDFQKGDIAEGYSVSREKKESFPLTVTSAQKNPTAFYLCASRPAGLGSETQYFGPGTRLLVL.

The V and J genes are TRBV7-9 and TRBJ1-4; 7 bases match TRBD1. V shed 4 bases, J shed 4 bases, and the junction held 3 bases outside the gene matches. The V gene's germline CDR1 is SEHNR and CDR2 FQNEAQ (reference sequence). The CDR3 length is 14 residues. The CDR3 nucleotides are TGTGCCAGCAGCTCGGGACAGTATAATGAAAAACTGTTTTTT. This translates into CASSSGQYNEKLFF. Combining the CDR3 with reference TRBV7-9 and TRBJ1-4 gives the whole variable domain DTGVSQNPRHKITKRGQNVTFRCDPISEHNRLYWYRQTLGQGPEFLTYFQNEAQLEKSRLLSDRFSAERPKGSFSTLEIQRTEQGDSAMYLCASSSGQYNEKLFFGSGTQLSVL.

This rearrangement joins TRBV5-1 to TRBJ1-3; TRBD1 matches 10 bases. The CDR3 contains 16 residues. The germline gives CDR1 SGHRS, CDR2 YFSETQ. V trimming: 4 bases; J trimming: 2 bases; junction bases outside the gene matches: 6. DNA of the CDR3: TGCGCCAGCAGCCGCGACGGACAGGGGGCTGGAAACACCATATATTTT. Translating gives CASSRDGQGAGNTIYF.

The chain has TRBV28 and TRBJ1-1, with 9 bases fitting TRBD1. Looked up from germline, CDR1 is MDHEN and CDR2 is SYDVKM. V shed 6 bases and J 4 bases; nucleotides not matched to a gene: 9. This CDR3 is 15 amino acids long. The CDR3 DNA reads as TGTGCCAGCAGCCTGCCGACAGGGGGGACCACTGAAGCTTTCTTT. It yields the protein CASSLPTGGTTEAFF.